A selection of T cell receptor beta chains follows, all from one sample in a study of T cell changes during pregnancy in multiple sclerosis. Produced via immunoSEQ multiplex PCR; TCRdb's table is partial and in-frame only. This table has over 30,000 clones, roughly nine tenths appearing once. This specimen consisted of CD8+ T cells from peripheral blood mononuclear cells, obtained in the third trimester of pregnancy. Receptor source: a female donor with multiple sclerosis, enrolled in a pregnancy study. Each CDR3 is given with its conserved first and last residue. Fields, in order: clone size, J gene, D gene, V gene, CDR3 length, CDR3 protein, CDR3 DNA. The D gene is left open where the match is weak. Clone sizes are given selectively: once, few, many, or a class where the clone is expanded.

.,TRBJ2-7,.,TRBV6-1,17,CASSEVSPPTGPYEQYF,TGTGCCAGCAGTGAAGTTTCACCCCCGACAGGACCCTACGAGCAGTACTTC
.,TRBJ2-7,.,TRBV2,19,CASSESVGSGYFSSYEQYF,TGTGCCAGCAGTGAAAGCGTGGGTAGTGGTTACTTTTCTTCCTACGAGCAGTACTTC
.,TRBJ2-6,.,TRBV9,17,CASSVGLDKAGANVLTF,TGTGCCAGCAGCGTGGGCTTGGACAAAGCTGGGGCCAACGTCCTGACTTTC
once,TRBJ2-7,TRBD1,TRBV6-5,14,CASTGQGSSYEQYF,TGTGCCAGCACGGGACAGGGCAGCTCCTACGAGCAGTACTTC
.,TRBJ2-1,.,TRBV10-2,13,CASSRGTPNEQFF,TGCGCCAGCAGCCGCGGGACCCCCAATGAGCAGTTCTTC
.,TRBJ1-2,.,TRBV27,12,CATLTYRDGYTF,TGTGCCACCCTAACCTACAGGGATGGCTACACCTTC
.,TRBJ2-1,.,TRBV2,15,CASSRQSSAYNEQFF,TGTGCCAGCAGCCGACAGTCTAGCGCGTACAATGAGCAGTTCTTC
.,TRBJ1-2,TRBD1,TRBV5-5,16,CASSGLPTEGAYGYTF,TGTGCCAGCAGCGGACTCCCGACGGAGGGGGCCTATGGCTACACCTTC
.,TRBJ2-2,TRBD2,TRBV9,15,CASSVGGGHTGELFF,TGTGCCAGCAGCGTAGGCGGGGGTCACACCGGGGAGCTGTTTTTT
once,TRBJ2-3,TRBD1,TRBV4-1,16,CASSQRDRGRTDTQYF,TGCGCCAGCAGCCAACGGGACAGGGGGCGCACAGATACGCAGTATTTT
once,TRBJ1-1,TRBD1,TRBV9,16,CASSVAGGPVGTEAFF,TGTGCCAGCAGCGTCGCAGGGGGCCCCGTGGGCACTGAAGCTTTCTTT
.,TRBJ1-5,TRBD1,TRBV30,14,CAWTTSTGAQPQHF,TGTGCCTGGACCACCTCGACAGGGGCCCAGCCCCAGCATTTT
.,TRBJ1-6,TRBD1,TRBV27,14,CASSTGQRNSPLHF,TGTGCCAGCAGCACGGGACAGAGAAATTCACCCCTCCACTTT
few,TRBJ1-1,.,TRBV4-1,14,CASSRTTGNTEAFF,TGCGCCAGCAGCCGTACGACAGGGAACACTGAAGCTTTCTTT
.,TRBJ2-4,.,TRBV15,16,CATSRGVEYAKNIQYF,TGTGCCACCAGCAGAGGTGTGGAGTATGCCAAAAACATTCAGTACTTC
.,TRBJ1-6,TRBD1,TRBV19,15,CASSIRTGRGSPLHF,TGTGCCAGTAGTATCCGGACAGGGAGGGGTTCACCCCTCCACTTT
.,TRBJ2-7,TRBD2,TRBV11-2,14,CASSSSGSSYEQYF,TGTGCCAGCAGCTCTAGCGGGAGCTCCTACGAGCAGTACTTC
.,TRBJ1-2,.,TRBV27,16,CASSLYYPQADNGYTF,TGTGCCAGCAGTTTATATTACCCCCAAGCGGATAATGGCTACACCTTC
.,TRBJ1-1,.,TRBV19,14,CASSLGHQNTEAFF,TGTGCCAGTAGTCTGGGACACCAGAACACTGAAGCTTTCTTT
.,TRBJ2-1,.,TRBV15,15,CATSRDGGSYNEQFF,TGTGCCACCAGCAGAGATGGAGGTTCTTACAATGAGCAGTTCTTC
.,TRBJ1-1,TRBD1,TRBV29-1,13,CSVEKTGNPEAFF,TGCAGCGTGGAGAAGACAGGGAACCCTGAAGCTTTCTTT
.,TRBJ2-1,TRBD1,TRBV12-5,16,CASGLNPGTALSEQFF,TGTGCTAGTGGTTTGAACCCAGGGACAGCCCTCAGTGAGCAGTTCTTC
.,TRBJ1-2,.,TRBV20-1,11,CTGLTSNGYTF,TGCACCGGACTGACCTCCAATGGCTACACCTTC
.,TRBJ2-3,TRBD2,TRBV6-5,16,CASSSLLAGGTDTQYF,TGTGCCAGCAGTTCCTTACTAGCGGGAGGCACAGATACGCAGTATTTT
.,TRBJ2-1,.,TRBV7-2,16,CASSLVPGHPYNEQFF,TGTGCCAGCAGCTTAGTTCCGGGACACCCATACAATGAGCAGTTCTTC
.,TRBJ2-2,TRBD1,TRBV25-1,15,CASSEFRGYTGELFF,TGTGCCAGCAGTGAATTCAGGGGGTACACCGGGGAGCTGTTTTTT
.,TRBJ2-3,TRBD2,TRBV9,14,CASSASGGKDTQYF,TGTGCCAGCAGCGCTAGCGGGGGGAAGGATACGCAGTATTTT
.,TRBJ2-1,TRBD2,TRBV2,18,CASSEAPLGLAGGNEQFF,TGTGCCAGCAGTGAAGCCCCCCTAGGACTAGCGGGGGGGAATGAGCAGTTCTTC
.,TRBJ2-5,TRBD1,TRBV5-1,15,CASSFPGQGLETQYF,TGCGCCAGCAGCTTTCCGGGACAGGGGTTGGAGACCCAGTACTTC
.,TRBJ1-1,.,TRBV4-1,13,CASSPSPLTEAFF,TGCGCCAGCAGCCCCTCTCCACTCACTGAAGCTTTCTTT